This T cell receptor beta chain comes out of a study of cytomegalovirus exposure and HLA in healthy donors. The CDR3 loop spans 13 amino acids. The V gene end was trimmed by 8 bases and the J gene end by 6 bases; junction bases not matched to a gene: 9. In germline, CDR1 is SGHVS, CDR2 FNYEAQ. The PCR employed 60 Vbeta primers together with 13 Jbeta primers. Repertoires were generated with immunoSEQ multiplex PCR, while TCRdb's copy carries only in-frame clones and drops some. The repertoire holds some 180,000 clones, about 77% seen once, with 2% to 3% in the top ten. This clone was counted a few times.

This receptor was identified in a woman under 40 in good health and CMV-seropositive. What was sequenced was PBMCs. The chain joins TRBV7-6 to TRBJ1-1; 7 nucleotides agree with TRBD1. The CDR3: CASSPDQGAEAFF. The CDR3 region has the DNA TGTGCCAGCTCCCCCGACCAGGGGGCTGAAGCTTTCTTT.